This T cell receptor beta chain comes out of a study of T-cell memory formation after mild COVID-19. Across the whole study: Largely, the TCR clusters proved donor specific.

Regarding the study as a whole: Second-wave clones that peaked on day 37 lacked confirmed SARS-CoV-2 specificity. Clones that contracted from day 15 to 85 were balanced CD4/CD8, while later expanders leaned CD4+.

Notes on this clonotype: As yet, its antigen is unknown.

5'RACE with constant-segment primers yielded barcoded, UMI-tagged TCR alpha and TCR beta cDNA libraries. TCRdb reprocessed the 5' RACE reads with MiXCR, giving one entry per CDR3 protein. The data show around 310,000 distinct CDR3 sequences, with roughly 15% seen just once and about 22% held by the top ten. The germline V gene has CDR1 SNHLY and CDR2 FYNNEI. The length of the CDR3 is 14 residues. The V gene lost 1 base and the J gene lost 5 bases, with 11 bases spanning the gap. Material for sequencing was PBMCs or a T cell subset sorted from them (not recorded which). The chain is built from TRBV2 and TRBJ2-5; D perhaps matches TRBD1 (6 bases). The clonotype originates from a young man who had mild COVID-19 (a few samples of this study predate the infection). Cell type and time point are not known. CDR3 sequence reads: CASSEDRAAETQYF. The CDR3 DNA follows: TGTGCCAGCAGTGAAGACAGGGCGGCTGAGACCCAGTACTTC.